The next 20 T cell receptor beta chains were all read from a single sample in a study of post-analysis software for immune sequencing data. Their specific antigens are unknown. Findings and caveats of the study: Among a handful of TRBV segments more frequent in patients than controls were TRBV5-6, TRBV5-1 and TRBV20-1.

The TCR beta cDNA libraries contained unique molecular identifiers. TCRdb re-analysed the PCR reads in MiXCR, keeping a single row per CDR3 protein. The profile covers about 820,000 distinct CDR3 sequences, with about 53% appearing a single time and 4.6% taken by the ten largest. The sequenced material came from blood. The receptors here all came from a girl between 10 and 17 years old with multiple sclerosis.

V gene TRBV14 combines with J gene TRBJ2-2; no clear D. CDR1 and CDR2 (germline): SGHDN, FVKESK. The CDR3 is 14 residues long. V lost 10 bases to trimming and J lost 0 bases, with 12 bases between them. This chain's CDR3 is CATSTKANTGELFF. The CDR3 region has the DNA TGTGCCACTTCGACAAAAGCGAACACCGGGGAGCTGTTTTTT.

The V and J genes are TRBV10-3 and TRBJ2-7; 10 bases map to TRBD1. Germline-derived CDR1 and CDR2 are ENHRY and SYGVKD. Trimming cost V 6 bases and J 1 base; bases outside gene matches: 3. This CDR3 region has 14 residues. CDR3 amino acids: CAISRDRGSYEQYF. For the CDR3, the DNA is TGTGCCATCAGCCGGGACAGGGGATCCTACGAGCAGTACTTC.

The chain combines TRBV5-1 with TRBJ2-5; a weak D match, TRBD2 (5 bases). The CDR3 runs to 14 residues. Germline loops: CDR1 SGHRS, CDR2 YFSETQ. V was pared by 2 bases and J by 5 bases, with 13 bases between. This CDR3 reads CASSFAPKRETQYF. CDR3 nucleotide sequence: TGCGCCAGCAGCTTTGCCCCGAAGCGGGAGACCCAGTACTTC.

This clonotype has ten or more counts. The CDR3, as DNA: TGCGCCAGCAGCCTTGTACGGGGCCGCACTGAAGCTTTCTTT. Protein product: CASSLVRGRTEAFF. V is TRBV5-1 and J is TRBJ1-1; tentative D call: TRBD1 (5 bases). The ends were cut back, 4 bases at V and 4 bases at J, with 14 bases in the middle. This CDR3 comprises 14 residues. The germline gives CDR1 SGHRS, CDR2 YFSETQ.

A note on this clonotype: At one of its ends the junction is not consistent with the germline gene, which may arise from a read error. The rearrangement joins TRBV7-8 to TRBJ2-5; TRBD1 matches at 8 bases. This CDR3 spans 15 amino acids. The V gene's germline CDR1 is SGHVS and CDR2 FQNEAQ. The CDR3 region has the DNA TGTGCCAGCACCTTAAACGGACAGGGACAAGAGACCCAGTACTTC. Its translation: CASTLNGQGQETQYF.

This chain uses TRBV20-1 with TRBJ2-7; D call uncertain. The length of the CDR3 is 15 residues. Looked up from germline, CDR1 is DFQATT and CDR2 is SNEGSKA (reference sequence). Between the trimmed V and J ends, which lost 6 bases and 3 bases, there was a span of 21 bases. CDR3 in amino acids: CSARTTGRWGYEQYF. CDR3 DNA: TGCAGTGCCAGAACGACCGGCAGGTGGGGCTACGAGCAGTACTTC.

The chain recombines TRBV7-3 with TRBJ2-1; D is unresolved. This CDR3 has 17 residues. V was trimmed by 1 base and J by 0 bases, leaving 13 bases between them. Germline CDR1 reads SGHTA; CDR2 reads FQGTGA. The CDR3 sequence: CASSLSAGRSSYNEQFF. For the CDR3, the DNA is TGTGCCAGCAGCTTAAGCGCTGGGCGGAGCTCCTACAATGAGCAGTTCTTC. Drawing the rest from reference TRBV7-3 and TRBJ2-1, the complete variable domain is GAGVSQTPSNKVTEKGKYVELRCDPISGHTALYWYRQSLGQGPEFLIYFQGTGAADDSGLPNDRFFAVRPEGSVSTLKIQRTERGDSAVYLCASSLSAGRSSYNEQFFGPGTRLTVL.

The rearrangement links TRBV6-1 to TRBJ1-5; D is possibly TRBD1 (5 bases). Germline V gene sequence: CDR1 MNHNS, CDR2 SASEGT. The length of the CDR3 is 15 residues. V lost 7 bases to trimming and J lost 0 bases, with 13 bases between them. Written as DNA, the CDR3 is TGTGCCAGCACCGAGGGGTTCTATAGCAATCAGCCCCAGCATTTT. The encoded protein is CASTEGFYSNQPQHF.

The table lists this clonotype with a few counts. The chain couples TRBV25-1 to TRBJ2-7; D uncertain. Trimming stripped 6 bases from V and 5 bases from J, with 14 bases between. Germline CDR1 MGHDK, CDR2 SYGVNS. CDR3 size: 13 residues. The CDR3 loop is CASSLEGQNEQYF. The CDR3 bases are TGTGCCAGCAGCCTTGAAGGGCAGAACGAGCAGTACTTC.

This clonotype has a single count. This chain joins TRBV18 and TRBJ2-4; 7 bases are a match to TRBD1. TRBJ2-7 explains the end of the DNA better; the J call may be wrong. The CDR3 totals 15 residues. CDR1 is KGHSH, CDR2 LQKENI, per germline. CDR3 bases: TGTGCCAGCTCACCACTACCGGGACAGAATTACGAGCAGTACTTC. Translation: CASSPLPGQNYEQYF.

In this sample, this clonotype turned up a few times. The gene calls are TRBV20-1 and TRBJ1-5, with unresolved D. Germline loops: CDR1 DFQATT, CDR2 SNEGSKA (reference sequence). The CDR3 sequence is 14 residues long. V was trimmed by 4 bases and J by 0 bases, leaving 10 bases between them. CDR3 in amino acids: CSATNGVSNQPQHF. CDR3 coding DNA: TGCAGTGCTACCAACGGAGTTAGCAATCAGCCCCAGCATTTT.

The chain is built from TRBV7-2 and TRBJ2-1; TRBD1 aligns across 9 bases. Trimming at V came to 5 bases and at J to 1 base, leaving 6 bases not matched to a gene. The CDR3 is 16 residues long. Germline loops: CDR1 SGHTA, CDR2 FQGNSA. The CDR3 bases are TGTGCCAGCAGCCAAATAGGACAGGGGTCCTACAATGAGCAGTTCTTC. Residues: CASSQIGQGSYNEQFF.

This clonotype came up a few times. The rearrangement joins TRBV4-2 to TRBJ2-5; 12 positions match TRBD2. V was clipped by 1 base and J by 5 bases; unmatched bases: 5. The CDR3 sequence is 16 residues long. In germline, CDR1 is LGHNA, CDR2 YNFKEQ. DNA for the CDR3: TGTGCCAGCAGCCAAGCGGCTAGCGGGGGGGCGGAGACCCAGTACTTC. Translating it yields CASSQAASGGAETQYF.

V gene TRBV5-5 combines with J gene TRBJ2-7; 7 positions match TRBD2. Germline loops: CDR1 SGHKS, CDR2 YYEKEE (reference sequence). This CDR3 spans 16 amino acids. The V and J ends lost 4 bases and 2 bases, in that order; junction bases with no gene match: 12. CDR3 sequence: CASSGGETLGAYEQYF. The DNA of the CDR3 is TGTGCCAGCAGCGGGGGGGAAACACTCGGAGCCTACGAGCAGTACTTC.

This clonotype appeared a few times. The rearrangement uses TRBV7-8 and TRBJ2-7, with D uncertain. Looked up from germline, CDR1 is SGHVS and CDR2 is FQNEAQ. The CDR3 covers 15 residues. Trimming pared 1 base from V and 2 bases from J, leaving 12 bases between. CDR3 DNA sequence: TGTGCCAGCAGCTTAGTGGGTGAAGGCACCTACGAGCAGTACTTC. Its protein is CASSLVGEGTYEQYF.

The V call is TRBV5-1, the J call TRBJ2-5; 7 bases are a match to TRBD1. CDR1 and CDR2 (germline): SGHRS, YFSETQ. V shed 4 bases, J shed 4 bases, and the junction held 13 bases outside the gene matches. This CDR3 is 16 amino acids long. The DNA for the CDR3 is TGCGCCAGCAGCATCGGGAACAGGGGTTTCCCAGAGACCCAGTACTTC. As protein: CASSIGNRGFPETQYF.

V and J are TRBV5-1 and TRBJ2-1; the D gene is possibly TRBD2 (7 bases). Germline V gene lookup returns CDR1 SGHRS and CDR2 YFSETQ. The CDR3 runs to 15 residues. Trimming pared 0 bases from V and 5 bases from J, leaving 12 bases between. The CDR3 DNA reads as TGCGCCAGCAGCTTGGAGGGGGGGGCCCACAATGAGCAGTTCTTC. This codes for CASSLEGGAHNEQFF.

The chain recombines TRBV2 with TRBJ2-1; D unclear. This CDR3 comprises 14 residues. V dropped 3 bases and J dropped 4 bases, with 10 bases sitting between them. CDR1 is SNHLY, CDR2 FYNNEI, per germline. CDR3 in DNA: TGTGCCAGCAGTGACGTCAGCGAGTACAATGAGCAGTTCTTC. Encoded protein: CASSDVSEYNEQFF.

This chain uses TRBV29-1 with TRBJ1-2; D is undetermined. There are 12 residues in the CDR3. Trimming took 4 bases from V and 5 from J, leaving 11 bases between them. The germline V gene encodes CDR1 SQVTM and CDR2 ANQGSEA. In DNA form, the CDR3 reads TGCAGCGTTGTTAAGGGAGATTATGGCTACACCTTC. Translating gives CSVVKGDYGYTF.

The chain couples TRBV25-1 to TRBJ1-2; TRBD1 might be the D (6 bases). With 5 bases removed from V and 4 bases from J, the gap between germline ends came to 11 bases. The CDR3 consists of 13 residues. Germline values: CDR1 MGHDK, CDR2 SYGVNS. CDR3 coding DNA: TGTGCCAGCAGTCGCCGGGACACCTATGGCTACACCTTC. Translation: CASSRRDTYGYTF.